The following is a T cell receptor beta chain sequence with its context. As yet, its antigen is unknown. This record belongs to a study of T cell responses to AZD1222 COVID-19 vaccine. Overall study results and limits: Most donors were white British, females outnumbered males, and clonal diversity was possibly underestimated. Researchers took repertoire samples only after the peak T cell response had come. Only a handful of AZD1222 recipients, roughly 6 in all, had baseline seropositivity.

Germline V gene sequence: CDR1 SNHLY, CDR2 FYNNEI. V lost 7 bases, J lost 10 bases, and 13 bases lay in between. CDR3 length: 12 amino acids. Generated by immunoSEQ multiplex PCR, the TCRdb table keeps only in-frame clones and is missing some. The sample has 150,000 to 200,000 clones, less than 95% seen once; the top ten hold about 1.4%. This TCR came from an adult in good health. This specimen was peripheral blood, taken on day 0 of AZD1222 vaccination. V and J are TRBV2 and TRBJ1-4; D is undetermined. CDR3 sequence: CASKASYGKLFF. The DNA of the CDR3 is TGTGCCAGCAAGGCGTCCTATGGAAAACTGTTTTTT.